This TCR beta chain was retrieved from a study of siplizumab effects on memory and regulatory T cells. This CDR3 has 16 amino acids. Looked up from germline, CDR1 is SGHAT and CDR2 is FQNNGV. Trimming removed 5 bases from V and 0 bases from J, with 14 bases in between. To note about this clone: The target antigen is unknown.

Findings and caveats of the study: Significant reduction of alloreactive sequences traceable to unstimulated CD4+ memory cells was observed with siplizumab. Suppression by proliferating Tregs derived from siplizumab cultures was not verified. Apparently key alloresponse contributors, naive T cells also seemed more diverse than memory cells.

TCR templates numbering 95,000 to 100,000 were assayed per sample. TCRdb's copy holds only in-frame clones and misses some; the assay was immunoSEQ multiplex PCR. The sample carries approximately 60,000 clones, around 80% recorded once. V gene TRBV11-2 combines with J gene TRBJ1-5; perhaps TRBD1 as D (5 bases). The source material was memory CD4+ T cells sorted from blood. The TCR comes from a human donor in good health. The DNA for the CDR3 is TGTGCCAGCAGCGCCGGGGCCAGCAATAGCAATCAGCCCCAGCATTTT. Its translation is CASSAGASNSNQPQHF.